These 5 T cell receptor beta chains came from one sample sequenced in a study of blood T cell repertoires in COVID-19 (dated by TCRdb to between 2020 and 2021). Receptors were amplified or captured by the immunoSEQ multiplex PCR assay. TCRdb mirrors the immuneACCESS table, restricted to in-frame sequences. Some clones are absent from its copies; in checked studies, under half trace to an unresolved V gene, and the reason for the others is unknown. The sample table records 250,000 to 350,000 clones; approximately 90% of these occur just once. The ten largest clones represent approximately 6% of the sample. Specimen: peripheral blood. The source is a woman aged 50 to 65 with COVID-19, enrolled during active disease.

The rearrangement uses TRBV10-3 and TRBJ1-2, with D possibly being TRBD1 (5 bases). The CDR3 sequence is 12 residues long. Germline V CDR1 and CDR2: ENHRY, SYGVKD. The germline V and J ends were trimmed by 7 bases and 6 bases, with 12 bases remaining between them. The CDR3 protein is CAIMGGFDGYTF. CDR3 coding DNA: TGTGCCATCATGGGGGGATTTGATGGCTACACCTTC.

The chain joins TRBV18 to TRBJ1-2, with 7 positions matching TRBD1. Per the germline V gene, CDR1 is KGHSH and CDR2 is LQKENI. The CDR3 consists of 16 residues. With 2 bases clipped from V and 2 bases from J, the junction kept 8 bases outside the gene matches. The DNA for the CDR3 is TGTGCCAGCTCACCAATGACAGGGCGAATGAACTATGGCTACACCTTC. This translates into CASSPMTGRMNYGYTF.

The V call is TRBV9, the J call TRBJ1-2, with 9 bases lining up with TRBD1. V lost 0 bases, J lost 8 bases, and 8 bases stayed unmatched. Germline V CDR1 and CDR2: SGDLS, YYNGEE. The CDR3 is made up of 15 amino acids. The CDR3 DNA follows: TGTGCCAGCAGCGTAGCGTTGGGACAGGGCCACGGCTACACCTTC. Its translation is CASSVALGQGHGYTF.

This rearrangement joins TRBV18 to TRBJ2-7, with 8 bases lining up with TRBD1. The CDR3 runs 14 residues. The V gene's germline CDR1 is KGHSH and CDR2 LQKENI. Unmatched junction bases numbered 4, after V lost 4 bases and J lost 2 bases. The CDR3 spells CASSHTTGAYEQYF. In nucleotides, the CDR3 is TGTGCCAGCTCACACACGACAGGGGCCTACGAGCAGTACTTC.

Concerning this clone itself: Other DNA sequences of this sample code for an identical CDR3. The V call is TRBV3-1 (or the pseudogene TRBV3-2), the J call TRBJ1-1; D perhaps matches TRBD1 (5 bases). Trimming took off 2 bases at V and 5 bases at J, with 9 bases between the two ends. Germline-derived CDR1 and CDR2 are LGHDT and YNNKEL (reference sequence). This CDR3 comprises 13 residues. The CDR3 sequence is CASSQLEGTEAFF. The CDR3 DNA sequence: TGTGCCAGCAGCCAATTGGAGGGGACTGAAGCTTTCTTT.